The rows below give T cell receptor beta chains drawn from one sample of a study of glioma-infiltrating T cells after dendritic cell vaccination. Profiled with immunoSEQ multiplex PCR; TCRdb holds only in-frame clones, not every one. The table lists roughly 47,000 clones, 65% to 90% of them singletons. Source: blood, taken before dendritic cell vaccination. The receptors stem from a human donor with glioblastoma. CDR3s include the opening cysteine and the closing phenylalanine or tryptophan. The order of the fields is D gene, J gene, clone size, V gene, CDR3 DNA, CDR3 protein. The D gene is left open where the match is weak. Size tells how often a clone was seen (once, few, many) or the class of an expanded clone, and some rows leave it out.

d_gene: TRBD2
j_gene: TRBJ2-7
abundance: NA
v_gene: TRBV10-3
CDR3nt: TGTGCCATCATAGTACTAGCGGGAGGCGAGCAGTACTTC
CDR3aa: CAIIVLAGGEQYF

d_gene: TRBD2
j_gene: TRBJ2-6
abundance: once
v_gene: TRBV27
CDR3nt: TGTGCCAGCAGTTGGGCTAGCGGGAGGCCCCGGGCGGGGGCCAACGTCCTGACTTTC
CDR3aa: CASSWASGRPRAGANVLTF

d_gene: TRBD1
j_gene: TRBJ2-6
abundance: NA
v_gene: TRBV5-6
CDR3nt: TGTGCCAGCAGCAGGAGGACAGGGAAAGCTGGGGCCAACGTCCTGACTTTC
CDR3aa: CASSRRTGKAGANVLTF

d_gene: TRBD1
j_gene: TRBJ2-4
abundance: NA
v_gene: TRBV18
CDR3nt: TGTGCCAGCTCATCCCTGGACAGGGGGCTAAACATTCAGTACTTC
CDR3aa: CASSSLDRGLNIQYF

d_gene: NA
j_gene: TRBJ2-3
abundance: NA
v_gene: TRBV11-2
CDR3nt: TGTGCCAGCAGCTTAACCGGGAGTCCCACAGATACGCAGTATTTT
CDR3aa: CASSLTGSPTDTQYF

d_gene: NA
j_gene: TRBJ1-5
abundance: NA
v_gene: TRBV7-9
CDR3nt: TGTGCCAGCAGCCCGTGGACAGTACAGGGCAATCAGCCCCAGCATTTT
CDR3aa: CASSPWTVQGNQPQHF

d_gene: NA
j_gene: TRBJ2-7
abundance: NA
v_gene: TRBV7-7
CDR3nt: TGTGCTAGCAGCCAAGACCCGGGGGTAGTCGCCGAGCAGTACTTC
CDR3aa: CASSQDPGVVAEQYF

d_gene: TRBD2
j_gene: TRBJ2-7
abundance: NA
v_gene: TRBV11-3
CDR3nt: TGTGCCAGCAGCCCCGCCGGGGGGACTGGGACCTACGAGCAGTACTTC
CDR3aa: CASSPAGGTGTYEQYF

d_gene: NA
j_gene: TRBJ2-2
abundance: NA
v_gene: TRBV2
CDR3nt: TGTGCCAGCAGGATGGACAGGGACTATACCGGGGAGCTGTTTTTT
CDR3aa: CASRMDRDYTGELFF

d_gene: NA
j_gene: TRBJ1-5
abundance: NA
v_gene: TRBV6-1
CDR3nt: TGTGCCACCATACCGACGACAGGTAACAATCAGCCCCAGCATTTT
CDR3aa: CATIPTTGNNQPQHF

d_gene: NA
j_gene: TRBJ1-1
abundance: NA
v_gene: TRBV19
CDR3nt: TGTGCCAGTAGTAAAGAGGTTCGGACTGAAGCTTTCTTT
CDR3aa: CASSKEVRTEAFF

d_gene: TRBD2
j_gene: TRBJ2-3
abundance: NA
v_gene: TRBV6-5
CDR3nt: TGTGCCAGCAGGCCGGGACTAGCGTATTCGGATACGCAGTATTTT
CDR3aa: CASRPGLAYSDTQYF

d_gene: TRBD2
j_gene: TRBJ2-2
abundance: once
v_gene: TRBV5-1
CDR3nt: TGCGCCAGCAGCCCCAGCCGACAGGTAGCGGGAGCGGCTCACACCGGGGAGCTGTTTTTT
CDR3aa: CASSPSRQVAGAAHTGELFF

d_gene: TRBD1
j_gene: TRBJ1-1
abundance: NA
v_gene: TRBV11-3
CDR3nt: TGTGCCAGCAGCTTATCCACAGGGGCTGAAGCTTTCTTT
CDR3aa: CASSLSTGAEAFF

d_gene: TRBD2
j_gene: TRBJ2-7
abundance: NA
v_gene: TRBV12-5
CDR3nt: TGTGCTAGTGGTTTGGGACAGCGGGGGCAGGAGCAGTACTTC
CDR3aa: CASGLGQRGQEQYF

d_gene: TRBD1
j_gene: TRBJ2-1
abundance: NA
v_gene: TRBV2
CDR3nt: TGTGCCAGCAGGACGGGGACAGTCTACAATGAGCAGTTCTTC
CDR3aa: CASRTGTVYNEQFF

d_gene: NA
j_gene: TRBJ1-2
abundance: NA
v_gene: TRBV5-1
CDR3nt: TGCGCCAGCAGCTTGGAGGGGGAGGGCTATGGCTACACCTTC
CDR3aa: CASSLEGEGYGYTF

d_gene: NA
j_gene: TRBJ1-4
abundance: NA
v_gene: TRBV11-2
CDR3nt: TGTGCCAGCAGCTTACAGGGAACTAATGAAAAACTGTTTTTT
CDR3aa: CASSLQGTNEKLFF

d_gene: NA
j_gene: TRBJ2-2
abundance: few
v_gene: TRBV7-2
CDR3nt: TGTGCCAGCAGCTTAACTACGGGGAACACCGGGGAGCTGTTTTTT
CDR3aa: CASSLTTGNTGELFF

d_gene: TRBD2
j_gene: TRBJ2-1
abundance: NA
v_gene: TRBV5-1
CDR3nt: TGCGCCAGCAGCTTGGATCCTAGCGGGGGATACAATGAGCAGTTCTTC
CDR3aa: CASSLDPSGGYNEQFF

d_gene: TRBD2
j_gene: TRBJ2-7
abundance: NA
v_gene: TRBV9
CDR3nt: TGTGCCAGCAGCTCGGGACTAGCGGGAACGCAGCAGTACTTC
CDR3aa: CASSSGLAGTQQYF